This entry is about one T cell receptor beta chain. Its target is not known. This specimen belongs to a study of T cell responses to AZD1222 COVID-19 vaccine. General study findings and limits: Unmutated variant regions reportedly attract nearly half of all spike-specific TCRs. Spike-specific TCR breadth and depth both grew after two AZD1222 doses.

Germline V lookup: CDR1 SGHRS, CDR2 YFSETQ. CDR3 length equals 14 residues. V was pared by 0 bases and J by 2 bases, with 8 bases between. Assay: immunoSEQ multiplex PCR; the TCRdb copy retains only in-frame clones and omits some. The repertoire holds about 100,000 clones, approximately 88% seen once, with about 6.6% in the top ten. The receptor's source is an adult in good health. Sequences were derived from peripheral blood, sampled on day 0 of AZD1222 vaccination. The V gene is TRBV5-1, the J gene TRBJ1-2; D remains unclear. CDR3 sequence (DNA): TGCGCCAGCAGCTTGGATGGACGGAACTATGGCTACACCTTC. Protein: CASSLDGRNYGYTF.